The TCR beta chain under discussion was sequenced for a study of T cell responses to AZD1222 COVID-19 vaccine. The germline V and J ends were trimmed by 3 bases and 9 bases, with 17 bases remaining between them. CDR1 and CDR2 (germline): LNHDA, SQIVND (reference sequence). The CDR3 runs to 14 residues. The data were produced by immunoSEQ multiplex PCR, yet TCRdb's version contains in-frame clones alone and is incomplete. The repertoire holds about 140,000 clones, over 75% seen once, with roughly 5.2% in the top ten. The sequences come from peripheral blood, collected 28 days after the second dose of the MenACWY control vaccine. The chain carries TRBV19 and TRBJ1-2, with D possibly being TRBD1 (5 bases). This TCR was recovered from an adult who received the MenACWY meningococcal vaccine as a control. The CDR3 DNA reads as TGTGCCAGTAGTATGGTTCTCATGCGGGGGAGCTACACCTTC. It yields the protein CASSMVLMRGSYTF.